A selection of T cell receptor beta chains follows, all from one sample in a study of T cell responses to AZD1222 COVID-19 vaccine. Sequencing was performed with immunoSEQ multiplex PCR; in TCRdb, only in-frame clones are kept and a portion is missing. Altogether about 100,000 clones are present, over 75% being singletons, with the ten largest covering approximately 2.8%. This specimen was peripheral blood, taken on day 0 of AZD1222 vaccination. Receptors were obtained from an adult in good health. Each CDR3 is given with its conserved first and last residue. The D gene is left open where the match is weak. Clone size is not always given. Where it is, it says once, few, many or a class for expanded clones.

j_call: TRBJ2-1
v_call: TRBV6-6
d_call: TRBD2
clone_size: .
cdr3_nt: TGTGCCAGCAGTCGGAGCGGGAGGGCCGTCAATGAGCAGTTCTTC
cdr3_aa: CASSRSGRAVNEQFF

j_call: TRBJ1-5
v_call: TRBV19
d_call: .
clone_size: .
cdr3_nt: TGTGCCAGCAGGCAGGGATATCAGCCCCAGCATTTT
cdr3_aa: CASRQGYQPQHF

j_call: TRBJ2-7
v_call: TRBV1
d_call: .
clone_size: .
cdr3_nt: TGCACCAGCAGCCATCCCGGGGGACGGCCAAGCTCCTACGAGCAGTACTTC
cdr3_aa: CTSSHPGGRPSSYEQYF

j_call: TRBJ2-7
v_call: TRBV3-1/TRBV3-2
d_call: .
clone_size: .
cdr3_nt: TGTGCCAGCAGCCAAGATCGCTACGAGCAGTACTTC
cdr3_aa: CASSQDRYEQYF

j_call: TRBJ2-3
v_call: TRBV6-6
d_call: .
clone_size: .
cdr3_nt: TGTGCCAGCAGTCCGAATGGGTTAACAGGTCTCACAGATACGCAGTATTTT
cdr3_aa: CASSPNGLTGLTDTQYF

j_call: TRBJ2-2
v_call: TRBV6-1
d_call: TRBD2
clone_size: .
cdr3_nt: TGTGCCAGCAGTGCTGGACTAGCGGGAGGGGGGAACACCGGGGAGCTGTTTTTT
cdr3_aa: CASSAGLAGGGNTGELFF

j_call: TRBJ2-3
v_call: TRBV5-1
d_call: .
clone_size: .
cdr3_nt: TGCGCCAGCAGCTTACCTCGGGACCGCGCGGGAGATACGCAGTATTTT
cdr3_aa: CASSLPRDRAGDTQYF

j_call: TRBJ2-1
v_call: TRBV12-3/TRBV12-4
d_call: .
clone_size: .
cdr3_nt: TGTGCCAGCAGTACTAATTCCAATGAGCAGTTCTTC
cdr3_aa: CASSTNSNEQFF

j_call: TRBJ1-2
v_call: TRBV28
d_call: TRBD1
clone_size: .
cdr3_nt: TGTGCCAGCAGGCTGGACAGGGACCTCTATGGCTACACCTTC
cdr3_aa: CASRLDRDLYGYTF

j_call: TRBJ2-6
v_call: TRBV6-4
d_call: .
clone_size: .
cdr3_nt: TGTGCCAGCAGTGACGGCGGTTCTGGGGCCAACGTCCTGACTTTC
cdr3_aa: CASSDGGSGANVLTF

j_call: TRBJ1-5
v_call: TRBV30
d_call: .
clone_size: .
cdr3_nt: TGTGCCTGGAGTGGCACCCAGGGGAATCAGCCCCAGCATTTT
cdr3_aa: CAWSGTQGNQPQHF

j_call: TRBJ1-2
v_call: TRBV2
d_call: TRBD1
clone_size: .
cdr3_nt: TGTGCCAGCAGTGAAGTGGGACAGTCTTACTATGGCTACACCTTC
cdr3_aa: CASSEVGQSYYGYTF

j_call: TRBJ2-4
v_call: TRBV19
d_call: .
clone_size: .
cdr3_nt: TGTGCCAGTAGTATAGGGGGGCACATTCAGTACTTC
cdr3_aa: CASSIGGHIQYF

j_call: TRBJ1-1
v_call: TRBV19
d_call: TRBD1
clone_size: .
cdr3_nt: TGTGCCAGTAGTTCTAGGACAGGGGCCATGAACACTGAAGCTTTCTTT
cdr3_aa: CASSSRTGAMNTEAFF

j_call: TRBJ2-6
v_call: TRBV4-1
d_call: .
clone_size: .
cdr3_nt: TGCGCCAGCAGCCAATTTCCCGCGGGGACTGGGGCCAACGTCCTGACTTTC
cdr3_aa: CASSQFPAGTGANVLTF

j_call: TRBJ2-2
v_call: TRBV19
d_call: TRBD2
clone_size: .
cdr3_nt: TGTGCCAGTAGTGGCGGGAGAGGGGCGACCGGGGAGCTGTTTTTT
cdr3_aa: CASSGGRGATGELFF

j_call: TRBJ2-3
v_call: TRBV7-3
d_call: .
clone_size: few
cdr3_nt: TGTGCCAGCAGCTCCTTGAAAGCGCGCCTTAGCACAGATACGCAGTATTTT
cdr3_aa: CASSSLKARLSTDTQYF

j_call: TRBJ1-3
v_call: TRBV5-4
d_call: TRBD1
clone_size: .
cdr3_nt: TGTGCCAGCAGCTTGACAGGGGCTGGAAACACCATATATTTT
cdr3_aa: CASSLTGAGNTIYF

j_call: TRBJ1-3
v_call: TRBV11-2
d_call: .
clone_size: .
cdr3_nt: TGTGCCAGCAGCTTAAATTCAGGGCTCGGGAACACCATATATTTT
cdr3_aa: CASSLNSGLGNTIYF

j_call: TRBJ2-7
v_call: TRBV18
d_call: .
clone_size: .
cdr3_nt: TGTGCCAGCTCACCAGAAGGAGGAGGAGGCTACGAGCAGTACTTC
cdr3_aa: CASSPEGGGGYEQYF

j_call: TRBJ2-2
v_call: TRBV7-6
d_call: .
clone_size: once
cdr3_nt: TGTGCCAGCAGCCGTGTGGCGGGCTCTAACACCGGGGAGCTGTTTTTT
cdr3_aa: CASSRVAGSNTGELFF

j_call: TRBJ2-7
v_call: TRBV5-1
d_call: .
clone_size: .
cdr3_nt: TGCGCCAGCAGCTTGGGTGGGACCATAGGATCCTACGAGCAGTACTTC
cdr3_aa: CASSLGGTIGSYEQYF

j_call: TRBJ2-1
v_call: TRBV7-7
d_call: TRBD2
clone_size: once
cdr3_nt: TGTGCCAGCAGCTTAGAAGTAGCGGGCTACAATGAGCAGTTCTTC
cdr3_aa: CASSLEVAGYNEQFF

j_call: TRBJ2-1
v_call: TRBV11-3
d_call: TRBD2
clone_size: .
cdr3_nt: TGTGCCAGCAGCTTAGTAGCGGGAGGCCCCCGGGGTGAGCAGTTCTTC
cdr3_aa: CASSLVAGGPRGEQFF

j_call: TRBJ2-7
v_call: TRBV28
d_call: .
clone_size: .
cdr3_nt: TGTGCCAGCACGGGGGCAGGAACATTCTACGAGCAGTACTTC
cdr3_aa: CASTGAGTFYEQYF

j_call: TRBJ2-7
v_call: TRBV6-5
d_call: TRBD2
clone_size: .
cdr3_nt: TGTGCCAGCTCCGCCAGCGGGAGGGCCTACGAGCAGTACTTC
cdr3_aa: CASSASGRAYEQYF

j_call: TRBJ1-5
v_call: TRBV9
d_call: TRBD1
clone_size: .
cdr3_nt: TGTGCCAGCAGCTGGACAGGGAATAGCAATCAGCCCCAGCATTTT
cdr3_aa: CASSWTGNSNQPQHF

j_call: TRBJ2-2
v_call: TRBV5-1
d_call: .
clone_size: once
cdr3_nt: TGCGCCAGCAGACGTGAAGAAACGGAGCTGTTTTTT
cdr3_aa: CASRREETELFF

j_call: TRBJ2-1
v_call: TRBV29-1
d_call: TRBD1
clone_size: .
cdr3_nt: TGCAGCGTTGACTTAGGACAGGGTGGCAATGAGCAGTTCTTC
cdr3_aa: CSVDLGQGGNEQFF

j_call: TRBJ1-2
v_call: TRBV30
d_call: .
clone_size: .
cdr3_nt: TGTGCCTGGAGTCCCCGCGGACTGAATGGCTACACCTTC
cdr3_aa: CAWSPRGLNGYTF

j_call: TRBJ2-1
v_call: TRBV15
d_call: TRBD2
clone_size: .
cdr3_nt: TGTGCCACCAGCAGAGCTGACTCTGCGGGAGGGAGCTCCTACAATGAGCAGTTCTTC
cdr3_aa: CATSRADSAGGSSYNEQFF

j_call: TRBJ1-5
v_call: TRBV18
d_call: TRBD1
clone_size: .
cdr3_nt: TGTGCCAGCTCATCCCAAAACAGGGGCGCTTCCCAGCCCCAGCATTTT
cdr3_aa: CASSSQNRGASQPQHF

j_call: TRBJ1-2
v_call: TRBV2
d_call: .
clone_size: .
cdr3_nt: TGTGCCAGCACTTCGGAATTGGAGGATGGCTACACCTTC
cdr3_aa: CASTSELEDGYTF

j_call: TRBJ2-7
v_call: TRBV9
d_call: TRBD2
clone_size: .
cdr3_nt: TGTGCCAGCAGCCCGGGGGGGGAAATCCGGGACTACTTCTTATCCTACGAGCAGTACTTC
cdr3_aa: CASSPGGEIRDYFLSYEQYF

j_call: TRBJ2-5
v_call: TRBV4-1
d_call: .
clone_size: .
cdr3_nt: TGCGCCAGCAGCCAAGATCCGGGGCAAGAGACCCAGTACTTC
cdr3_aa: CASSQDPGQETQYF

j_call: TRBJ2-7
v_call: TRBV28
d_call: TRBD2
clone_size: few
cdr3_nt: TGTGCCAGCAACCTCGGGCTAGCGGGAGACGAGCAGTACTTC
cdr3_aa: CASNLGLAGDEQYF

j_call: TRBJ2-5
v_call: TRBV5-1
d_call: TRBD2
clone_size: once
cdr3_nt: TGCGCCAGCAGCAGGCCGCCTAGCGGGGTACAAGAGACCCAGTACTTC
cdr3_aa: CASSRPPSGVQETQYF

j_call: TRBJ2-7
v_call: TRBV5-1
d_call: TRBD1
clone_size: once
cdr3_nt: TGCGCCAGCAGCCCGACAGGGGAGGTGTACGAGCAGTACTTC
cdr3_aa: CASSPTGEVYEQYF

j_call: TRBJ2-5
v_call: TRBV30
d_call: .
clone_size: .
cdr3_nt: TGTGCCTGGATAAGGGCAGGGGTGGAGACCCAGTACTTC
cdr3_aa: CAWIRAGVETQYF

j_call: TRBJ2-3
v_call: TRBV21-1
d_call: .
clone_size: .
cdr3_nt: TGTGCCAGCAGCAATCCCCGGCTTGCGGGAGGTTTTTGGGGCACAGATACGCAGTATTTT
cdr3_aa: CASSNPRLAGGFWGTDTQYF

j_call: TRBJ2-7
v_call: TRBV5-5
d_call: TRBD1
clone_size: .
cdr3_nt: TGTGCCAGCAGCTTGCTTCCGACAGGGGTCTCCTACGAGCAGTACTTC
cdr3_aa: CASSLLPTGVSYEQYF

j_call: TRBJ1-3
v_call: TRBV7-2
d_call: .
clone_size: .
cdr3_nt: TGTGCCAGCAGCTTAGTAGGTCCTAGTGGAAACACCATATATTTT
cdr3_aa: CASSLVGPSGNTIYF

j_call: TRBJ2-2
v_call: TRBV7-3
d_call: TRBD2
clone_size: .
cdr3_nt: TGTGCCAGCAGCTTAAAACCTAGCGGGATTACCGGGGAGCTGTTTTTT
cdr3_aa: CASSLKPSGITGELFF

j_call: TRBJ1-2
v_call: TRBV25-1
d_call: .
clone_size: few
cdr3_nt: TGTGCCAGCAGTGAGGGTGGCGGCTACACCTTC
cdr3_aa: CASSEGGGYTF

j_call: TRBJ1-1
v_call: TRBV6-4
d_call: .
clone_size: few
cdr3_nt: TGTGCCAGCAGTGAACGGGATAACACTGAAGCTTTCTTT
cdr3_aa: CASSERDNTEAFF

j_call: TRBJ2-3
v_call: TRBV10-1
d_call: .
clone_size: .
cdr3_nt: TGCGCCAGCAGTCCGGGGTCCCCAGATACGCAGTATTTT
cdr3_aa: CASSPGSPDTQYF

j_call: TRBJ2-2
v_call: TRBV15
d_call: TRBD2
clone_size: .
cdr3_nt: TGTGCCACCAGCAGAGTGGGGACTAGCGCCACCGGGGAGCTGTTTTTT
cdr3_aa: CATSRVGTSATGELFF

j_call: TRBJ2-5
v_call: TRBV7-9
d_call: TRBD2
clone_size: .
cdr3_nt: TGTGCCAGCAGCAGGGGGACTAGCGAGGGGGAGACCCAGTACTTC
cdr3_aa: CASSRGTSEGETQYF

j_call: TRBJ2-7
v_call: TRBV28
d_call: TRBD2
clone_size: .
cdr3_nt: TGTGCCAGCAGTCCATCGACTAGCGGGAGCTACGAGCAGTACTTC
cdr3_aa: CASSPSTSGSYEQYF

j_call: TRBJ1-6
v_call: TRBV28
d_call: .
clone_size: .
cdr3_nt: TGTGCCAGCAGTTTTCGCTCAGGGGAGGATTCACCCCTCCACTTT
cdr3_aa: CASSFRSGEDSPLHF

j_call: TRBJ2-5
v_call: TRBV7-2
d_call: .
clone_size: few
cdr3_nt: TGTGCCAGCAGCTCTCGGCTAATCCAAGAGACCCAGTACTTC
cdr3_aa: CASSSRLIQETQYF

j_call: TRBJ2-3
v_call: TRBV28
d_call: TRBD1
clone_size: .
cdr3_nt: TGTGCCAGCAGCATGCCTACAGGGGGCGGGGCAGATACGCAGTATTTT
cdr3_aa: CASSMPTGGGADTQYF

j_call: TRBJ1-3
v_call: TRBV24-1
d_call: .
clone_size: .
cdr3_nt: TGTGCCACCAGTGATTTTCGCGGTTCTGGAAACACCATATATTTT
cdr3_aa: CATSDFRGSGNTIYF

j_call: TRBJ2-2
v_call: TRBV19
d_call: .
clone_size: .
cdr3_nt: TGTGCCAGTAGTCCGACCTTCACCGGGGAGCTGTTTTTT
cdr3_aa: CASSPTFTGELFF

j_call: TRBJ2-2
v_call: TRBV25-1
d_call: .
clone_size: .
cdr3_nt: TGTGCCAGCAGTGATACCGGGAGTAAAAACACCGGGGAGCTGTTTTTT
cdr3_aa: CASSDTGSKNTGELFF